Reported below is one T cell receptor beta chain. The antigen is undetermined. This specimen comes from a study of shared clonotypes between healthy human individuals. The wider study: Donors were a couple of women and a few men aged 18 to 49. Study findings and constraints: Relative to their counterparts shared across all four donors, non-shared clonotypes exhibited diminished generation probabilities.

Using immunoSEQ multiplex PCR, the repertoire was profiled, and TCRdb retains in-frame clones only, with some absent. The table lists hundreds of thousands of clones, 95% to 98% of them singletons. V shed 3 bases and J shed 4 bases, with 7 bases lying between them. The CDR3 loop spans 13 amino acids. CDR1 and CDR2 from the germline V gene are LGHNT and FRNRAP. CD45RO-negative cells were positively selected for CCR7, leaving out terminally differentiated effector memory CD45RA+ cells. The source material was naive CD8+ T cells sorted from blood. The sequence was collected from a man aged 30 to 39 in good health. V usage is TRBV12-5 and J usage is TRBJ1-5, with a tentative D call TRBD1 (5 bases). The CDR3 sequence is CASGFGGNQPQHF. CDR3 DNA sequence: TGTGCTAGTGGTTTCGGGGGAAATCAGCCCCAGCATTTT.